This T cell receptor (beta chain) was documented in a study of CD8 T cells in ankylosing spondylitis. General observations from the study: The study looked at matched synovial fluid samples from ankylosing spondylitis patients. Disease-linked clones were reported to be significantly enriched there. What appeared characteristic of ankylosing spondylitis blood was a TCR beta motif of several highly homologous variants. Prior literature has documented some motif variants in synovial fluid and blood from reactive arthritis. Disease-linked clones had a CD8+ phenotype and relatively low frequency in peripheral blood.

On this clonotype itself: No antigen is known for it.

By quantitative 5'-RACE with molecular barcodes, the TCR beta libraries were made. TCRdb recomputed calls from the 5' RACE reads with MiXCR, one row per CDR3 protein. The sample has approximately 300,000 distinct CDR3 sequences; 6.5% to 10% are singletons. Germline CDR1 is SGHRS and CDR2 is YFSETQ. CDR3 length: 16 residues. The J segment lost 0 bases and the V segment lost 4 bases, leaving 5 bases of the junction unmatched. This chain uses TRBV5-1 with TRBJ2-7; TRBD2 matches at 12 bases. Sequencing was performed on blood, either unsorted or a sorted T cell fraction (not recorded which). This sequence was found in a male donor with ankylosing spondylitis. The CDR3: CASSPTSGGSSYEQYF. The CDR3 DNA is TGCGCCAGCAGCCCCACTAGCGGGGGGTCCTCCTACGAGCAGTACTTC.